This entry lists 9 T cell receptor beta chains sequenced from one sample in a study of cytotoxic CD8 clonotypes in ibrutinib-treated CLL. Assay: immunoSEQ multiplex PCR; the TCRdb copy retains only in-frame clones and omits some. The data hold 55,000 to 80,000 clones, with around 52% observed a single time. This material consisted of PBMCs, taken after 12 months of ibrutinib treatment. The receptors were gathered from a human donor with chronic lymphocytic leukemia.

This chain joins TRBV5-1 and TRBJ1-1; D might be TRBD1 (6 bases). This CDR3 comprises 14 residues. The V end was cut by 0 bases, the J end by 2 bases, with 8 bases between. The germline V gene encodes CDR1 SGHRS and CDR2 YFSETQ. CDR3 bases: TGCGCCAGCAGCTTGGAAGGGACAAACACTGAAGCTTTCTTT. It codes for CASSLEGTNTEAFF.

This clone has just a few counts. The gene calls are TRBV7-6 and TRBJ2-5; no reliable D call. Trimming took 1 base from V and 5 from J, leaving 14 bases between them. The CDR3 is 15 amino acids. The V gene's germline CDR1 is SGHVS and CDR2 FNYEAQ. The CDR3 nucleotides read TGTGCCAGCAGCTTAGAACTGGGCAGGCGGGAGACCCAGTACTTC. It yields the protein CASSLELGRRETQYF.

The V and J genes are TRBV30 and TRBJ1-2; 10 bases fit TRBD1. V dropped 4 bases and J dropped 2; count of bases not matched to a gene: 7. Germline V gene lookup returns CDR1 GTSNPN and CDR2 SVGIG (reference sequence). This CDR3 contains 15 residues. CDR3 region: CAWIRDRGQNYGYTF. The CDR3 nucleotides read TGTGCCTGGATCAGGGACAGGGGCCAAAACTATGGCTACACCTTC.

This rearrangement joins TRBV28 to TRBJ1-4, with 7 bases lining up with TRBD1. There are 15 residues in the CDR3. Looked up from germline, CDR1 is MDHEN and CDR2 is SYDVKM. V lost 5 bases to trimming and J lost 8 bases; unmatched junction nucleotides: 11. This CDR3 is CASSPHGTAWEKLFF. The CDR3 region has the DNA TGTGCCAGCAGTCCCCACGGGACAGCCTGGGAAAAACTGTTTTTT.

This clone was observed a few times. The gene calls are TRBV6-6 and TRBJ2-2; no definite D call. Germline lookup yields CDR1 MNHNY and CDR2 SVGAGI (reference sequence). The CDR3 covers 13 residues. The V and J ends lost 6 bases and 2 bases respectively, with 7 bases between them. CDR3 sequence reads: CASSGVNTGELFF. The CDR3 region has the DNA TGTGCCAGCAGCGGAGTTAACACCGGGGAGCTGTTTTTT.

The V gene is TRBV10-3, the J gene TRBJ2-7, with 14 positions matching TRBD2. After removal of 8 bases from V and 5 bases from J, the junction contained 8 bases not matched to a gene. This CDR3 spans 15 amino acids. CDR1 is ENHRY and CDR2 is SYGVKD in the germline V gene. The CDR3 nucleotides read TGTGCCATCCGGGGGACTAGCGGGAGTTCGAACGAGCAGTACTTC. Its translation is CAIRGTSGSSNEQYF.

This clone turned up a few times. This rearrangement joins TRBV27 to TRBJ2-1; no clear D. Trimming shortened V by 3 bases and J by 0 bases, and 9 bases separated the two germline ends. The V gene's germline CDR1 is MNHEY and CDR2 SMNVEV (reference sequence). The CDR3 covers 15 residues. The CDR3 region is CASSFTPSSYNEQFF. CDR3 in DNA: TGTGCCAGCAGTTTCACGCCTAGCTCCTACAATGAGCAGTTCTTC.

The chain links TRBV15 to TRBJ2-7, with 7 bases lining up with TRBD1. CDR1 is LNHNV, CDR2 YYDKDF, per germline (reference sequence). The trim removed 1 base at V and 2 bases at J, leaving 14 bases unmatched. The CDR3 covers 18 residues. This CDR3 reads CATSRVPGSGGPAYEQYF. CDR3 coding DNA: TGTGCCACCAGCAGAGTACCCGGTTCAGGGGGTCCCGCCTACGAGCAGTACTTC.

The chain uses TRBV28 and TRBJ2-1, with 9 bases identical to TRBD2. CDR1 MDHEN and CDR2 SYDVKM come from the germline V gene. There are 16 residues in the CDR3. DNA for the CDR3: TGTATCCTCCTCGGGACTAGCCACATCTCCTACAATGAGCAGTTCTTC. It is translated as CILLGTSHISYNEQFF.